Below are 31 T cell receptor beta chains sequenced from a single sample in a study of cytomegalovirus exposure and HLA in healthy donors (dated by TCRdb to about 2017). Preparation of the library involved the immunoSEQ multiplex PCR assay. The multiplex PCR relied on a mix of 60 forward primers for TCR Vbeta segments and 13 reverse primers for TCR Jbeta segments. In TCRdb, the immuneACCESS table is reduced to in-frame sequences with V and J assigned. These tables do not hold every clone; where another copy was compared, an unresolved V gene accounts for under half, and the others remain unexplained. This sample's clone table shows just over 60,000 clones. Around 5.3% of the sample is in the top ten clones. The sequencing input was PBMCs. These receptors came from a man between 25 and 39 years old in good health and CMV-seropositive.

The chain is built from TRBV5-1 and TRBJ1-2, with 8 bases fitting TRBD1. V shed 4 bases, J shed 5 bases, and the junction held 7 bases outside the gene matches. CDR3 size: 14 residues. The germline CDR1 and CDR2 sequences are SGHRS and YFSETQ. The CDR3 loop is CASSTNRGGYGYTF. CDR3 coding DNA: TGCGCCAGCAGCACGAACAGGGGGGGATATGGCTACACCTTC.

This chain joins TRBV28 and TRBJ2-7, with TRBD2 as a possible D gene (6 bases). Germline lookup yields CDR1 MDHEN and CDR2 SYDVKM. Trimming shortened V by 7 bases and J by 7 bases, and 23 bases separated the two germline ends. This CDR3 has 15 residues. Written as DNA, the CDR3 is TGTGCCAGCATGCCTCAGGGCGGGGCCTCACAGGAGCAGTACTTC. This encodes CASMPQGGASQEQYF. Combining the CDR3 with reference TRBV28 and TRBJ2-7 gives the whole variable domain DVKVTQSSRYLVKRTGEKVFLECVQDMDHENMFWYRQDPGLGLRLIYFSYDVKMKEKGDIPEGYSVSREKKERFSLILESASTNQTSMYLCASMPQGGASQEQYFGPGTRLTVT.

V is TRBV30 and J is TRBJ2-7; 9 bases are a match to TRBD1. Germline CDR1 GTSNPN, CDR2 SVGIG (reference sequence). The V gene end was trimmed by 3 bases and the J gene end by 6 bases; junction bases not matched to a gene: 6. This CDR3 region has 13 residues. The CDR3 sequence: CAWRRTGAVEQYF. CDR3 sequence (DNA): TGTGCCTGGAGGAGGACAGGGGCCGTCGAGCAGTACTTC.

V is TRBV5-6 and J is TRBJ2-7; no reliable D call. V shed 2 bases and J shed 7 bases, with 10 bases lying between them. Germline V lookup: CDR1 SGHDT, CDR2 YYEEEE. The CDR3 has 12 residues. DNA of the CDR3: TGTGCCAGCAGCTTATCATCGAGGGAGCAGTACTTC. Translated: CASSLSSREQYF.

This sequence joins TRBV4-1 and TRBJ2-7, with 10 bases identical to TRBD2. The CDR3 extends over 18 amino acids. The germline CDR1 and CDR2 sequences are MGHRA and YSYEKL. The V gene end was trimmed by 0 bases and the J gene end by 3 bases; junction bases not matched to a gene: 11. The CDR3 reads CASSQELAGETGSYEQYF. CDR3 nucleotide sequence: TGCGCCAGCAGCCAAGAGCTAGCGGGGGAAACGGGGAGCTACGAGCAGTACTTC.

The chain links TRBV5-8 to TRBJ2-1; TRBD1 might be the D (6 bases). CDR1 SGHTS and CDR2 YDEGEE come from the germline V gene. The CDR3 loop spans 14 amino acids. Trimming removed 0 bases from V and 5 bases from J, with 9 bases in between. In DNA, the CDR3 is TGTGCCAGCAGCTTGGGGACAGACAACAATGAGCAGTTCTTC. Translating gives CASSLGTDNNEQFF. Supplemented by reference TRBV5-8 and TRBJ2-1, the full variable domain reads EAGVTQSPTHLIKTRGQQATLRCSPISGHTSVYWYQQALGLGLQFLLWYDEGEERNRGNFPPRFSGRQFPNYSSELNVNALELEDSALYLCASSLGTDNNEQFFGPGTRLTVL.

The CDR3 loop reads CASSAREWTGELFF. The CDR3 DNA follows: TGTGCCAGCAGCGCCAGGGAATGGACCGGGGAGCTGTTTTTT. The chain carries TRBV7-9 and TRBJ2-2; a weak D match, TRBD1 (5 bases). V was shortened by 5 bases and J by 5 bases, with 12 bases between the two germline ends. Germline V CDR1 and CDR2: SEHNR, FQNEAQ (reference sequence). This CDR3 region has 14 residues.

This chain connects TRBV18 to TRBJ1-2; 10 nucleotides line up with TRBD1. Trimming took 3 bases from V and 14 from J; bases not matched to a gene: 9. Germline V gene lookup returns CDR1 KGHSH and CDR2 LQKENI. There are 13 residues in the CDR3. CDR3 bases: TGTGCCAGCTCACCCGGGACAGGGGTTTCTGAGACCTTC. This gives the protein CASSPGTGVSETF.

The chain uses TRBV4-1 and TRBJ2-7; 8 bases agree with TRBD2. Germline assignment: CDR1 MGHRA and CDR2 YSYEKL. CDR3 length: 18 amino acids. The V and J ends lost 0 bases and 0 bases, in that order; junction bases with no gene match: 10. CDR3 coding DNA: TGCGCCAGCAGCCAAGATTCCTGGGTGGCGGGGGGCTCCTACGAGCAGTACTTC. Translating it yields CASSQDSWVAGGSYEQYF.

The genes are TRBV4-1 and TRBJ2-1; D is possibly TRBD1 (5 bases). V gave up 2 bases and J gave up 3 bases, with 11 bases separating them. The CDR3 sequence is 15 residues long. Germline loops: CDR1 MGHRA, CDR2 YSYEKL. The CDR3: CASSQSRVGYNEQFF. The CDR3 DNA follows: TGCGCCAGCAGCCAAAGCAGGGTCGGCTACAATGAGCAGTTCTTC.

This chain links TRBV5-6 with TRBJ1-1; 7 bases align to TRBD1. The CDR3 sequence is 14 residues long. In germline, CDR1 is SGHDT, CDR2 YYEEEE. The V and J ends lost 0 bases and 1 base, in that order; junction bases with no gene match: 0. The DNA for the CDR3 is TGTGCCAGCAGCTTGGACAGGGGGAACACTGAAGCTTTCTTT. It codes for CASSLDRGNTEAFF.

As regards this clone: One end of the junction varies from germline; a read error may be responsible. Other nucleotide sequences in the sample specify the same CDR3. The chain links TRBV4-2 to TRBJ2-5; 7 nucleotides agree with TRBD2. Germline CDR1 and CDR2: LGHNA and YNFKEQ. This CDR3 has 17 residues. CDR3 DNA: TGTGCTAGCAGCCAAGAGTTTTCACTGAGCGGGGAAGAGGCCCAGTACTTC. The encoded protein is CASSQEFSLSGEEAQYF.

The chain links TRBV5-1 to TRBJ2-5, with 7 bases that match TRBD1. In germline, CDR1 is SGHRS, CDR2 YFSETQ. The CDR3 covers 16 residues. The V and J ends lost 0 bases and 1 base, in that order; junction bases with no gene match: 6. CDR3 bases: TGCGCCAGCAGCTTGGAAGGGGGCCTCCGCCAAGAGACCCAGTACTTC. Encoded protein: CASSLEGGLRQETQYF.

The rearrangement links TRBV30 to TRBJ2-1; the D is unclear. This CDR3 spans 10 amino acids. Trimming pared 4 bases from V and 8 bases from J, leaving 6 bases between. Germline CDR1 and CDR2: GTSNPN and SVGIG (reference sequence). In DNA, the CDR3 is TGTGCCTGGATTAGTCATGAGCAGTTCTTC. It yields the protein CAWISHEQFF. Full variable domain (missing parts from reference TRBV30 and TRBJ2-1): SQTIHQWPATLVQPVGSPLSLECTVEGTSNPNLYWYRQAAGRGLQLLFYSVGIGQISSEVPQNLSASRPQDRQFILSSKKLLLSDSGFYLCAWISHEQFFGPGTRLTVL.

J is TRBJ1-6 and V is TRBV6-4, with D perhaps matching TRBD1 (6 bases). V lost 3 bases to trimming and J lost 6 bases, with 9 bases between them. The V gene's germline CDR1 is MRHNA and CDR2 SNTAGT. The CDR3 loop spans 14 amino acids. In DNA form, the CDR3 reads TGTGCCAGCAGTGAGACAGGCTCTAATTCACCCCTCCACTTT. Protein product: CASSETGSNSPLHF.

The chain joins TRBV5-1 to TRBJ2-2; 10 nucleotides line up with TRBD2. This CDR3 comprises 17 residues. Unmatched junction bases numbered 2, after V lost 0 bases and J lost 0 bases. Germline lookup yields CDR1 SGHRS and CDR2 YFSETQ. CDR3 bases: TGCGCCAGCAGCTTGGCGGGACTAGCGTCGAACACCGGGGAGCTGTTTTTT. It is translated as CASSLAGLASNTGELFF.

The rearrangement joins TRBV30 to TRBJ2-2; 7 bases match TRBD1. The CDR3 is made up of 14 amino acids. Germline V gene sequence: CDR1 GTSNPN, CDR2 SVGIG (reference sequence). The ends lost 2 bases at V and 7 bases at J; junction bases unmatched: 7. The CDR3 sequence: CAWSYQQGIGELFF. In DNA form, the CDR3 reads TGTGCCTGGAGTTATCAACAGGGGATCGGGGAGCTGTTTTTT.

The rearrangement links TRBV5-1 to TRBJ2-7; weak D call: TRBD2 (6 bases). The V gene lost 0 bases and the J gene lost 2 bases, with 18 bases spanning the gap. This CDR3 is built from 17 residues. The V gene's germline CDR1 is SGHRS and CDR2 YFSETQ. CDR3 amino acids: CASSLVGTQTSAYEQYF. The CDR3 nucleotides read TGCGCCAGCAGCTTGGTGGGGACTCAGACTAGTGCCTACGAGCAGTACTTC.

This sequence joins TRBV30 and TRBJ2-2; the match to TRBD2 covers 7 bases. V lost 1 base and J lost 5; bases outside the gene matches: 4. The CDR3 consists of 14 residues. Germline V gene lookup returns CDR1 GTSNPN and CDR2 SVGIG (reference sequence). The CDR3, as DNA: TGTGCCTGGAGTGGGTGGGAGGGGACCGGGGAGCTGTTTTTT. This sequence encodes CAWSGWEGTGELFF.

The chain joins TRBV15 to TRBJ2-7; TRBD2 matches at 7 bases. Germline-derived CDR1 and CDR2 are LNHNV and YYDKDF (reference sequence). This CDR3 has 15 amino acids. V lost 0 bases to trimming and J lost 2 bases; unmatched junction nucleotides: 4. The CDR3, as DNA: TGTGCCACCAGCAGAGAAACTAGCGTGACCTACGAGCAGTACTTC. Its protein product is CATSRETSVTYEQYF.

The CDR3 DNA follows: TGTGCCAGTAGTAGACATAGCGGGAGCTCCTACAATGAGCAGTTCTTC. Translated, it gives CASSRHSGSSYNEQFF. The rearrangement uses TRBV19 and TRBJ2-1, with 9 bases aligning to TRBD2. The germline gives CDR1 LNHDA, CDR2 SQIVND (reference sequence). The CDR3 runs 16 residues. With 4 bases clipped from V and 0 bases from J, the junction kept 4 bases outside the gene matches. Drawing the rest from reference TRBV19 and TRBJ2-1, the complete variable domain is DGGITQSPKYLFRKEGQNVTLSCEQNLNHDAMYWYRQDPGQGLRLIYYSQIVNDFQKGDIAEGYSVSREKKESFPLTVTSAQKNPTAFYLCASSRHSGSSYNEQFFGPGTRLTVL.

The chain has TRBV27 and TRBJ2-7; possible D gene TRBD1, 6 bases. CDR1 is MNHEY and CDR2 is SMNVEV in the germline V gene (reference sequence). Trimming shortened V by 6 bases and J by 3 bases, and 12 bases separated the two germline ends. The CDR3 covers 13 residues. The CDR3 protein is CASRSGTIYEQYF. The DNA of the CDR3 is TGTGCCAGCAGATCCGGGACAATCTACGAGCAGTACTTC.

CDR3: CASSELSGANVLTF. DNA of the CDR3: TGTGCCAGCAGTGAACTCTCTGGGGCCAACGTCCTGACTTTC. This sequence joins TRBV6-5 and TRBJ2-6, with no clear D. Germline values: CDR1 MNHEY, CDR2 SVGAGI. There are 14 residues in the CDR3. Trimming took off 5 bases at V and 0 bases at J, with 5 bases between the two ends.

V gene TRBV7-3 combines with J gene TRBJ1-1; perhaps TRBD1 as D (6 bases). CDR1 is SGHTA, CDR2 FQGTGA, per germline. Trimming took off 3 bases at V and 5 bases at J, with 10 bases between the two ends. The CDR3 contains 13 residues. Written as DNA, the CDR3 is TGTGCCAGCAGCTTTAACAGGGAGACTGAAGCTTTCTTT. Its protein is CASSFNRETEAFF. The full variable domain, completed using reference TRBV7-3 and TRBJ1-1, is GAGVSQTPSNKVTEKGKYVELRCDPISGHTALYWYRQSLGQGPEFLIYFQGTGAADDSGLPNDRFFAVRPEGSVSTLKIQRTERGDSAVYLCASSFNRETEAFFGQGTRLTVV.

The chain employs TRBV19 and TRBJ1-2; the D is unclear. Germline V gives CDR1 LNHDA, CDR2 SQIVND (reference sequence). This CDR3 is built from 13 residues. V was trimmed by 3 bases and J by 7 bases, leaving 12 bases between them. The CDR3 sequence: CASSIGWSGGYTF. The CDR3 nucleotides read TGTGCCAGTAGTATTGGCTGGAGTGGTGGCTACACCTTC.

The V call is TRBV5-6, the J call TRBJ2-7; 14 bases align to TRBD2. V trimming: 4 bases; J trimming: 1 base; junction bases outside the gene matches: 7. The CDR3 covers 17 residues. Germline V gene data show CDR1 as SGHDT and CDR2 as YYEEEE. CDR3 region: CASSGLGLAGGSYEQYF. The DNA for the CDR3 is TGTGCCAGCAGCGGACTCGGACTAGCGGGGGGATCCTACGAGCAGTACTTC.

The chain joins TRBV10-1 to TRBJ2-7, with D possibly TRBD2 on 6 matching bases. CDR3 length: 14 amino acids. Germline V gene sequence: CDR1 WNHNN, CDR2 SYGVQD (reference sequence). Between the trimmed V and J ends, which lost 4 bases and 2 bases, there was a span of 12 bases. CDR3 nucleotide sequence: TGCGCCAGCAGTGGGTTGGAGGGTGCCTACGAGCAGTACTTC. Translated, it gives CASSGLEGAYEQYF.

The chain links TRBV5-1 to TRBJ1-1; 7 bases line up with TRBD1. The V gene's germline CDR1 is SGHRS and CDR2 YFSETQ. The CDR3 runs 17 residues. V lost 3 bases and J lost 1; bases outside the gene matches: 12. CDR3 DNA: TGCGCCAGCAGCTCACCTAGGACAGGAGGGGGGAACACTGAAGCTTTCTTT. Its protein is CASSSPRTGGGNTEAFF.

V usage is TRBV6-1 and J usage is TRBJ2-7, with D perhaps TRBD1 (6 bases). Trimming stripped 7 bases from V and 3 bases from J, with 16 bases between. Germline assignment: CDR1 MNHNS and CDR2 SASEGT. The length of the CDR3 is 14 residues. As DNA, the CDR3 is TGTGCCAGCATTTCGGAAAGGGGGTTCTACGAGCAGTACTTC. This codes for CASISERGFYEQYF.

The CDR3 region is CAISADRGVNTEAFF. CDR3 bases: TGTGCCATCAGTGCGGACAGGGGGGTGAACACTGAAGCTTTCTTT. V usage is TRBV10-3 and J usage is TRBJ1-1; 10 nucleotides line up with TRBD1. After removal of 4 bases from V and 0 bases from J, the junction contained 2 bases not matched to a gene. This CDR3 has 15 amino acids. Germline V gives CDR1 ENHRY, CDR2 SYGVKD.

The chain links TRBV5-1 to TRBJ2-3; TRBD2 agrees at 14 bases. With 2 bases clipped from V and 0 bases from J, the junction kept 11 bases outside the gene matches. This CDR3 region has 20 residues. Germline loops: CDR1 SGHRS, CDR2 YFSETQ. In DNA, the CDR3 is TGCGCCAGCAGCTTTTTTCTAGGACTAGCGGGGGGTTCTAGCACAGATACGCAGTATTTT. It translates to CASSFFLGLAGGSSTDTQYF.